This TCR beta chain was sequenced during a study of monozygotic twins with cystic fibrosis. Study-wide context: Library input was three micrograms of fragmented DNA, with 15 PCR cycles. General study findings and limits: Monozygotic CF twins shared more identical nucleotide clonotypes than unrelated patients. Age, concordance and disease severity did not associate with shared CDR3 numbers.

This clone was seen a handful of times. Antigen unknown. The CDR3 totals 16 residues. CDR1 is SGHTA, CDR2 FQGTGA, per germline. Trimming at V came to 7 bases and at J to 1 base, leaving 5 bases not matched to a gene. This table comes from immunoSEQ multiplex PCR, and its TCRdb copy is limited to in-frame clones, with some not included. Here the sample spans 30,000 to 35,000 clones, just over 65% being singletons. The receptor's source is a girl under 18 with cystic fibrosis. This rearrangement joins TRBV7-3 to TRBJ2-7, with 15 bases fitting TRBD2. The sequenced sample consisted of blood. The DNA for the CDR3 is TGTGCCAGCAAAGGACTAGCGGGAGGGACATCCTACGAGCAGTACTTC. It encodes CASKGLAGGTSYEQYF.